These 21 T cell receptor beta chains were all obtained from the same sample, sequenced in a study of somatic mutations in cytotoxic T cells in rheumatoid arthritis (dated by TCRdb to 2015 to 2018). Library generation was performed with the immunoSEQ multiplex PCR assay. This is the immuneACCESS table as TCRdb keeps it, with only in-frame sequences that have V and J called. A part of the clones is gone; compared with another copy, unresolved V genes explain less than half, and the rest is unexplained. The sample has approximately 20,000 clones on record, roughly 82% of them singletons. About 10% of the sample is held by the ten biggest clonotypes. The sample comprised CD8+ T cells sorted from blood. The receptor source for this set is a woman aged 50 to 65 in good health.

This chain connects TRBV14 to TRBJ1-2; no definite D call. Trimming removed 4 bases at V and 4 bases at J, with 16 bases between. The germline gives CDR1 SGHDN, CDR2 FVKESK. The CDR3 runs to 15 residues. CDR3 DNA sequence: TGTGCCAGCAGCCGGGCAGATGAGGTACGCTATGGCTACACCTTC. This gives the protein CASSRADEVRYGYTF.

The chain uses TRBV5-1 and TRBJ1-2; a possible D gene is TRBD1 (5 bases). There are 15 residues in the CDR3. Trimming stripped 4 bases from V and 2 bases from J, with 15 bases between. CDR1 is SGHRS, CDR2 YFSETQ, per germline. The CDR3 protein is CASSPTGTVNYGYTF. In DNA, the CDR3 is TGCGCCAGCAGCCCGACCGGGACGGTGAACTATGGCTACACCTTC.

This clone has a single count. This rearrangement joins TRBV28 to TRBJ1-1; D call uncertain. The CDR3 extends over 12 amino acids. Germline CDR1 reads MDHEN; CDR2 reads SYDVKM. V was shortened by 5 bases and J by 4 bases, with 8 bases between the two germline ends. CDR3 sequence (DNA): TGTGCCAGCAGTCCGAGGGCCACTGAAGCTTTCTTT. The encoded protein is CASSPRATEAFF.

The chain is built from TRBV28 and TRBJ2-7; the match to TRBD1 covers 7 bases. After removal of 3 bases from V and 0 bases from J, the junction contained 2 bases not matched to a gene. The CDR3 sequence is 14 residues long. Germline V CDR1 and CDR2: MDHEN, SYDVKM. CDR3 amino acids: CASSFRDSSYEQYF. In nucleotides, the CDR3 is TGTGCCAGCAGTTTCCGGGACAGCTCCTACGAGCAGTACTTC.

The V and J genes are TRBV5-6 and TRBJ2-7, with D perhaps TRBD2 (5 bases). The CDR3 runs 16 residues. Germline CDR1 is SGHDT and CDR2 is YYEEEE. V dropped 0 bases and J dropped 6 bases, with 19 bases sitting between them. CDR3 protein: CASSLVEAAEYLEQYF. CDR3 bases: TGTGCCAGCAGCTTGGTGGAGGCAGCCGAATATCTCGAGCAGTACTTC.

In its sample, this clone was seen once. This chain links TRBV28 with TRBJ1-5, with TRBD1 identical over 11 bases. J was trimmed by 4 bases and V by 9 bases; bases with no gene match: 8. Germline-derived CDR1 and CDR2 are MDHEN and SYDVKM. This CDR3 is 15 amino acids long. CDR3 in DNA: TGTGCCAGTCTCTCCGGGGACAGGGGGAATCAGCCCCAGCATTTT. This codes for CASLSGDRGNQPQHF.

The chain combines TRBV27 with TRBJ2-2; D gene unclear. Germline assignment: CDR1 MNHEY and CDR2 SMNVEV (reference sequence). The CDR3 has 13 residues. V lost 3 bases to trimming and J lost 6 bases, with 8 bases between them. CDR3 in amino acids: CASSFGHPGELFF. The CDR3, as DNA: TGTGCCAGCAGTTTCGGTCATCCCGGGGAGCTGTTTTTT.

The chain couples TRBV15 to TRBJ1-1; D perhaps matches TRBD1 (5 bases). The CDR3 loop spans 12 amino acids. Germline V gene data show CDR1 as LNHNV and CDR2 as YYDKDF (reference sequence). CDR3 bases: TGTGTCGCGGCGGGGACGAACACTGAAGCTTTCTTT. It is translated as CVAAGTNTEAFF.

This chain links TRBV4-1 with TRBJ1-2; D ambiguous. Deletions cut 1 base from V and 3 bases from J, with 18 bases between. CDR3 length: 17 residues. Germline V gives CDR1 MGHRA, CDR2 YSYEKL. The CDR3 DNA is TGCGCCAGCAGCCAAGTCGGGTTCGGATTGCCCTACTATGGCTACACCTTC. This encodes CASSQVGFGLPYYGYTF.

The chain joins TRBV7-7 to TRBJ2-2; no firm D call. There are 14 residues in the CDR3. Per germline, CDR1 SSHAT and CDR2 FNYEAQ (reference sequence). The germline V and J ends were trimmed by 1 base and 6 bases, with 9 bases remaining between them. CDR3: CASSLELTPGELFF. CDR3 DNA sequence: TGTGCCAGCAGCTTAGAACTGACCCCCGGGGAGCTGTTTTTT.

The chain recombines TRBV6-5 with TRBJ2-5; D unclear. The CDR3 covers 12 residues. Trimming removed 8 bases at V and 2 bases at J, with 9 bases between. CDR1 is MNHEY and CDR2 is SVGAGI in the germline V gene. The CDR3 region has the DNA TGTGCCAGCTTCGTTGGGCAAGAGACCCAGTACTTC. As protein: CASFVGQETQYF.

This clone was observed a handful of times. The gene calls are TRBV30 and TRBJ2-2; TRBD1 aligns across 10 bases. The CDR3 is 15 residues long. Germline CDR1 is GTSNPN and CDR2 is SVGIG (reference sequence). Trimming took 1 base from V and 6 from J; bases not matched to a gene: 5. The CDR3 reads CAWSAGTGESGELFF. The CDR3 DNA reads TGTGCCTGGAGTGCCGGGACAGGGGAATCCGGGGAGCTGTTTTTT.

The chain couples TRBV6-1 to TRBJ2-7; 10 bases match TRBD1. The CDR3 runs to 15 residues. V lost 7 bases to trimming and J lost 2 bases; unmatched junction nucleotides: 8. The germline V gene has CDR1 MNHNS and CDR2 SASEGT. CDR3 sequence reads: CASTPPGTGAYEQYF. Written as DNA, the CDR3 is TGTGCCAGCACCCCCCCCGGGACAGGGGCCTACGAGCAGTACTTC.

This rearrangement joins TRBV5-1 to TRBJ2-7, with unresolved D. V lost 0 bases and J lost 2, with 6 bases in between. This CDR3 has 13 amino acids. CDR1 is SGHRS and CDR2 is YFSETQ in the germline V gene. The CDR3 sequence: CASSLDRTYEQYF. The CDR3 DNA reads as TGCGCCAGCAGCTTGGACAGAACCTACGAGCAGTACTTC.

The gene calls are TRBV5-6 and TRBJ2-6; TRBD1 aligns across 7 bases. With V trimmed by 5 bases and J by 0 bases, 11 bases remained unmatched. CDR3 length: 18 amino acids. In germline, CDR1 is SGHDT, CDR2 YYEEEE. The CDR3 DNA reads TGTGCCAGCAGGGCAAGGACAGGTATAAACTCTGGGGCCAACGTCCTGACTTTC. This sequence encodes CASRARTGINSGANVLTF.

This chain links TRBV30 with TRBJ2-6; D not certain. The germline V gene has CDR1 GTSNPN and CDR2 SVGIG (reference sequence). V dropped 0 bases and J dropped 0 bases, with 3 bases sitting between them. The CDR3 has 14 residues. In DNA, the CDR3 is TGTGCCTGGAGTGTATTCTCTGGGGCCAACGTCCTGACTTTC. Amino acid sequence: CAWSVFSGANVLTF.

The rearrangement joins TRBV27 to TRBJ1-2; TRBD1 agrees at 9 bases. This CDR3 region has 15 residues. After removal of 4 bases from V and 0 bases from J, the junction contained 3 bases not matched to a gene. Per the germline V gene, CDR1 is MNHEY and CDR2 is SMNVEV (reference sequence). The chain's CDR3 is CASSYRQGANYGYTF. CDR3 DNA sequence: TGTGCCAGCAGTTACCGACAGGGGGCTAACTATGGCTACACCTTC.

CDR3 sequence (DNA): TGTGCCAGCAGCAAGGGACATAGCTCAACCTACGAGCAGTACTTC. Translated: CASSKGHSSTYEQYF. V gene TRBV9 combines with J gene TRBJ2-7; tentatively, D is TRBD1 (6 bases). V shed 4 bases and J shed 2 bases, with 16 bases lying between them. The germline V gene has CDR1 SGDLS and CDR2 YYNGEE. CDR3 size: 15 residues.

The chain recombines TRBV29-1 with TRBJ1-1, with D perhaps matching TRBD1 (5 bases). Trimming cost V 5 bases and J 6 bases, with 7 bases left between them. Germline CDR1 reads SQVTM; CDR2 reads ANQGSEA. The CDR3 has 10 residues. CDR3 residues: CSVLGAEAFF. The CDR3 nucleotides are TGCAGCGTTCTGGGGGCTGAAGCTTTCTTT. Looking up the rest from reference TRBV29-1 and TRBJ1-1 gives the full variable domain: SAVISQKPSRDICQRGTSLTIQCQVDSQVTMMFWYRQQPGQSLTLIATANQGSEATYESGFVIDKFPISRPNLTFSTLTVSNMSPEDSSIYLCSVLGAEAFFGQGTRLTVV.

The chain couples TRBV6-1 to TRBJ2-3, with TRBD2 matching 9 bases. CDR1 MNHNS and CDR2 SASEGT come from the germline V gene. This CDR3 region has 15 residues. Losses at the gene ends were 0 bases for V and 4 bases for J; bases not matched to a gene: 2. As DNA, the CDR3 is TGTGCCAGCAGTGAAGCTAGCGGGAGCCCAGATACGCAGTATTTT. Amino acids: CASSEASGSPDTQYF.

This chain connects TRBV11-2 to TRBJ2-1, with 7 bases aligning to TRBD1. Germline CDR1 reads SGHAT; CDR2 reads FQNNGV. V lost 1 base, J lost 10 bases, and 13 bases stayed unmatched. CDR3 length: 16 amino acids. As DNA, the CDR3 is TGTGCCAGCAGCTTAGGGCAGGGGGAGTACTTAGGGGAGCAGTTCTTC. Translating gives CASSLGQGEYLGEQFF.